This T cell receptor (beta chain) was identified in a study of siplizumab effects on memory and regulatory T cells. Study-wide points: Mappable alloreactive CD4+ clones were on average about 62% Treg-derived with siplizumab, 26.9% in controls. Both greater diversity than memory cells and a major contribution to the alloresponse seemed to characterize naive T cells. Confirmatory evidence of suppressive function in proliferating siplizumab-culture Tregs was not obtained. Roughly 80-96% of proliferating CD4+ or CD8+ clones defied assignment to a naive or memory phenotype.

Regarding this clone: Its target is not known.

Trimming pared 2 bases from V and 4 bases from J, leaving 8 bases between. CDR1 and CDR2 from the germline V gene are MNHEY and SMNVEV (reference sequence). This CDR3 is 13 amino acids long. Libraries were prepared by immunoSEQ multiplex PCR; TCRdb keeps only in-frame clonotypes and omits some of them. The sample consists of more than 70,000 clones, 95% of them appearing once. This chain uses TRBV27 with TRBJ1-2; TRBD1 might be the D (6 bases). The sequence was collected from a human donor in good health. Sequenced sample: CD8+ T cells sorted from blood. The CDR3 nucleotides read TGTGCCAGCAGTTTAACAGGGTCCTATGGCTACACCTTC. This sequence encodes CASSLTGSYGYTF.